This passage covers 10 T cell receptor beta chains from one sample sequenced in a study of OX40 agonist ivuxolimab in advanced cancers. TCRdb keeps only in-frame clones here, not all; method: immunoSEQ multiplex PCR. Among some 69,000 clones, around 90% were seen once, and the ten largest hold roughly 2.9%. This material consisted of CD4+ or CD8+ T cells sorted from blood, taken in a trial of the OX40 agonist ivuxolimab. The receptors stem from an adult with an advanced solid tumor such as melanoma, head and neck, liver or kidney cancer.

DNA of the CDR3: TGCGCCAGCAGCTTGGTCACAGGGGAGAGCACAGATACGCAGTATTTT. Amino acids: CASSLVTGESTDTQYF. J is TRBJ2-3 and V is TRBV5-1; TRBD1 aligns across 7 bases. The trim removed 0 bases at V and 0 bases at J, leaving 4 bases unmatched. CDR1 and CDR2 (germline): SGHRS, YFSETQ. The CDR3 spans 16 residues.

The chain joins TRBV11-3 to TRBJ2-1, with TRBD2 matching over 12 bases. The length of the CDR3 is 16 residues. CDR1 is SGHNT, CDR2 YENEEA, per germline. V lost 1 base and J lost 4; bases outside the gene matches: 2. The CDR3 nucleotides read TGTGCCAGCAGCTTAGGCCTAGCGGGAGGGTACAATGAGCAGTTCTTC. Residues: CASSLGLAGGYNEQFF.

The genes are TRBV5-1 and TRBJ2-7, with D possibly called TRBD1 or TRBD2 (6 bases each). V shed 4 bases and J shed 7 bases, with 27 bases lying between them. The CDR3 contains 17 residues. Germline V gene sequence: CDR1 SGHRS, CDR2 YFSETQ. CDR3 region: CASSIGGHRQGGGEQYF. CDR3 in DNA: TGCGCCAGCAGCATTGGGGGCCATCGGCAGGGCGGAGGGGAGCAGTACTTC.

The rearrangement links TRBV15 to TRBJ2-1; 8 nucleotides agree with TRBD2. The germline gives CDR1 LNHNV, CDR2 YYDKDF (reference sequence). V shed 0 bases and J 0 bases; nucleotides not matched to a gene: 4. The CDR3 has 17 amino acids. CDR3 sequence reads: CATSRDPLAGSYNEQFF. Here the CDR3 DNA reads TGTGCCACCAGCAGAGATCCTCTAGCGGGCTCCTACAATGAGCAGTTCTTC.

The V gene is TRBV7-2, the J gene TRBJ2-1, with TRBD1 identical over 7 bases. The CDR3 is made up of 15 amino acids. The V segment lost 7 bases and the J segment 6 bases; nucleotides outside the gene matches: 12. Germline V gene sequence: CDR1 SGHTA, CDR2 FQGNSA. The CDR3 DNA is TGTGCCAGCAACCAAGGGGGCGGTTTTACCAATGAGCAGTTCTTC. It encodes CASNQGGGFTNEQFF.

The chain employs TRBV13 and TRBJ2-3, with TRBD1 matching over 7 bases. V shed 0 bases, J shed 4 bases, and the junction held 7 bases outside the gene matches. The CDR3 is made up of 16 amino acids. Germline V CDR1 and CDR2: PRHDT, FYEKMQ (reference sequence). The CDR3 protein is CASSLGLGQGADTQYF. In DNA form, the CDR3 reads TGTGCCAGCAGCTTAGGCCTGGGGCAGGGGGCAGATACGCAGTATTTT.

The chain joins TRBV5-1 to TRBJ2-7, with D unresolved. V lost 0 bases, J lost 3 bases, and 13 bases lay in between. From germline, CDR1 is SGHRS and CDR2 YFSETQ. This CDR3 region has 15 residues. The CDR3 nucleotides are TGCGCCAGCAGCTTGGGCAGGCTACAAAGCTACGAGCAGTACTTC. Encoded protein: CASSLGRLQSYEQYF.

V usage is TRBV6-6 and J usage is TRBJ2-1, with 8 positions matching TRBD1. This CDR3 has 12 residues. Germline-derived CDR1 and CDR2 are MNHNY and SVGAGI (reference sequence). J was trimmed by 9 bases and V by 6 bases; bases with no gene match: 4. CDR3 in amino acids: CASSITGGEQFF. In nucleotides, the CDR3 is TGTGCCAGCAGCATTACAGGGGGTGAGCAGTTCTTC.

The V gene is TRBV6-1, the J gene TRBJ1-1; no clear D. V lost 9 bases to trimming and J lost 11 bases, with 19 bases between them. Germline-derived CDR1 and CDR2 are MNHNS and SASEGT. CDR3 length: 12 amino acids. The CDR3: CASGPPREWAFF. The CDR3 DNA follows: TGTGCCAGTGGGCCCCCGCGGGAGTGGGCTTTCTTT.

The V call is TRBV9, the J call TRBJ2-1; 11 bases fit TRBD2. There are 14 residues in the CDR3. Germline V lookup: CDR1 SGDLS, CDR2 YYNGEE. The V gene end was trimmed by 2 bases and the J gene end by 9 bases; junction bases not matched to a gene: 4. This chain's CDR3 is CASSVLAGGREQFF. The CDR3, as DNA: TGTGCCAGCAGCGTCCTAGCGGGGGGTCGTGAGCAGTTCTTC.